These 17 T cell receptor beta chains were all obtained from the same sample, sequenced in a study of T cell clonality in common variable immunodeficiency. Libraries were prepared by immunoSEQ multiplex PCR; TCRdb keeps only in-frame clonotypes and omits some of them. Singletons are absent from the sample, which has about 52,000 clones. Sequencing was carried out using peripheral blood mononuclear cells. These receptor sequences come from a person between 18 and 75 years old in good health.

Many counts were recorded for this clone. The read ends 3 residues before the CDR3 terminus; that terminus is restored from the germline J gene. J is TRBJ1-2 and V is TRBV14, with 7 bases fitting TRBD1. Unmatched junction bases numbered 10, after V lost 5 bases and J lost 4 bases. CDR3 size: 15 residues. Germline V gives CDR1 SGHDN, CDR2 FVKESK. CDR3 residues: CASSGRTGSAYGYTF. The sequenced part of the CDR3 DNA is TGTGCCAGCAGCGGACGGACAGGTAGCGCCTATGGC. Variable domain in full (rest from reference TRBV14 and TRBJ1-2): EAGVTQFPSHSVIEKGQTVTLRCDPISGHDNLYWYRRVMGKEIKFLLHFVKESKQDESGMPNNRFLAERTGGTYSTLKVQPAELEDSGVYFCASSGRTGSAYGYTFGSGTRLTVV.

This clone was counted many times. The missing CDR3 end, 3 residues past where the read stops, is filled in from the germline J gene. J is TRBJ2-3 and V is TRBV29-1; weak D call: TRBD1 (6 bases). The CDR3 loop spans 14 amino acids. From germline, CDR1 is SQVTM and CDR2 ANQGSEA. The ends were cut back, 7 bases at V and 1 base at J, with 15 bases in the middle. Here the CDR3 reads CSALRAGGTDTQYF. The CDR3 DNA, read in part, is TGCAGCGCGCTTCGGGCAGGGGGCACAGATACG.

This clone was detected only a few times. The CDR3 goes on 3 residues after the read ends, and that part is filled in from the germline J gene. Within the sample, other DNA sequences also encode this same CDR3. V is TRBV2 and J is TRBJ1-2; tentatively, D is TRBD1 (5 bases). The germline V gene encodes CDR1 SNHLY and CDR2 FYNNEI. CDR3 size: 12 residues. CDR3: CASSGGDEGYTF. CDR3 DNA, as far as it was read: TGTGCCAGCAGTGGAGGGGATGAGGGA.

The CDR3 bases that were read are TGTGCCAGCTCACCTTCCCGGGTCCTGACTAATCAGCCG. It is translated as CASSPSRVLTNQP. The full CDR3 is CASSPSRVLTNQPQYF. J is TRBJ2-3 and V is TRBV18; the D gene is possibly TRBD2 (5 bases). With the read ending 3 residues before the CDR3 end, the germline J gene is used to fill in that end. In germline, CDR1 is KGHSH, CDR2 LQKENI. The CDR3 length is 16 residues.

This clone was observed many times. CDR3 DNA (partial): TGCGCCAGCAGCTTCCAACCCACAGGGGCTGGGGCCAACGTC. Translation gives CASSFQPTGAGANV. The whole CDR3 protein is CASSFQPTGAGANVLTF. The V and J genes are TRBV5-1 and TRBJ2-6; TRBD1 matches 7 bases. The CDR3 is cut off 3 residues early in the read; its end comes from the germline J gene. CDR3 length: 17 residues. With 2 bases clipped from V and 2 bases from J, the junction kept 7 bases outside the gene matches. Germline-derived CDR1 and CDR2 are SGHRS and YFSETQ. The entire variable domain, with the rest obtained from reference TRBV5-1 and TRBJ2-6, is as follows: KAGVTQTPRYLIKTRGQQVTLSCSPISGHRSVSWYQQTPGQGLQFLFEYFSETQRNKGNFPGRFSGRQFSNSRSEMNVSTLELGDSALYLCASSFQPTGAGANVLTFGAGSRLTVL.

Turning to this clone: The read finishes 3 residues shy of the CDR3 end, and the germline J gene is used to complete it. The J gene is TRBJ2-7, the V gene TRBV20-1, with 8 bases lining up with TRBD2. Trimming took 6 bases from V and 0 from J; bases not matched to a gene: 10. Germline CDR1 and CDR2: DFQATT and SNEGSKA (reference sequence). The CDR3 extends over 15 amino acids. CDR3 DNA, as far as it was read: TGCAGTGCCGAGCGCGCGGGAGGCTCCTCCTACGAG. The encoded protein is CSAERAGGSSYE. In full, the CDR3 reads CSAERAGGSSYEQYF.

This clone was counted many times. Sequencing ends 3 residues short of the CDR3 end; the germline J gene provides the rest. The chain combines TRBV6-2 or TRBV6-3 with TRBJ2-7, with a weak D call TRBD2 (5 bases). V was trimmed by 5 bases and J by 6 bases, leaving 17 bases between them. The V gene's germline CDR1 is MNHEY and CDR2 SVGEGT. The CDR3 sequence is 14 residues long. Partial CDR3 DNA: TGTGCCAGCAGTAGAAGCGGAACCGAGGGCGAG. It specifies CASSRSGTEGE. The full CDR3 protein is CASSRSGTEGEQYF.

Turning to this clone: With the read ending 3 residues before the CDR3 end, the germline J gene is used to fill in that end. This chain links TRBV2 with TRBJ2-4; 8 bases line up with TRBD2. Germline CDR1 SNHLY, CDR2 FYNNEI. V was clipped by 4 bases and J by 7 bases; unmatched bases: 9. The CDR3 has 15 residues. The CDR3 region is CASSALVAGSNIQYF. CDR3 DNA, as far as it was read: TGTGCCAGCAGTGCCCTCGTAGCGGGGTCGAACATT. Full variable domain (rest looked up from reference TRBV2 and TRBJ2-4): EPEVTQTPSHQVTQMGQEVILRCVPISNHLYFYWYRQILGQKVEFLVSFYNNEISEKSEIFDDQFSVERPDGSNFTLKIRSTKLEDSAMYFCASSALVAGSNIQYFGAGTRLSVL.

A word on this clone: A much larger clone lies a single base off, so this may be a read error. Read data end 3 residues before the CDR3 end; the end is taken from the germline J gene. Other nucleotide sequences from this sample produce the same CDR3. The rearrangement uses TRBV2 and TRBJ1-1; D is uncertain. The V gene's germline CDR1 is SNHLY and CDR2 FYNNEI. This CDR3 comprises 15 residues. Incomplete CDR3 DNA: TGTGCCAGCAGCGCCCGAGGCATCATGAACACCGAA. It is translated as CASSARGIMNTE. In full, the CDR3 is CASSARGIMNTEAFF. The full variable domain, in which reference TRBV2 and TRBJ1-1 provide the parts outside the CDR3, is EPEVTQTPSHQVTQMGQEVILRCVPISNHLYFYWYRQILGQKVEFLVSFYNNEISEKSEIFDDQFSVERPDGSNFTLKIRSTKLEDSAMYFCASSARGIMNTEAFFGQGTRLTVV.

Ten or more counts support this clone. Coverage ceases 3 residues before the CDR3 finishes, and the germline J gene fills in the end. The rearrangement links TRBV7-3 to TRBJ2-3, with D perhaps matching TRBD2 (6 bases). V dropped 4 bases and J dropped 7 bases, with 18 bases sitting between them. CDR1 is SGHTA, CDR2 FQGTGA, per germline. The CDR3 spans 15 residues. The part of the CDR3 DNA that was read is TGTGCCAGCAGCTCACCAACGGGGAGGTACCATACG. The encoded protein is CASSSPTGRYHT. The full CDR3 protein is CASSSPTGRYHTQYF.

Many counts were recorded for this clone. The read ends 3 residues early relative to the CDR3; the germline J gene fills the gap. The chain carries TRBV4-2 and TRBJ1-2, with TRBD1 matching 8 bases. The CDR3 is made up of 15 amino acids. Looked up from germline, CDR1 is LGHNA and CDR2 is YNFKEQ. V shed 0 bases, J shed 2 bases, and the junction held 2 bases outside the gene matches. The CDR3 bases that were read are TGTGCCAGCAGCCAAGATGGACAGGGCAACTATGGC. Protein: CASSQDGQGNYG. The entire CDR3 is CASSQDGQGNYGYTF.

This clone came up many times. The read is 3 residues too short to cover the CDR3 end, so that end is filled in from the germline J gene. V is TRBV6-1 and J is TRBJ2-2, with 12 nucleotides matching TRBD2. The CDR3 is 15 residues long. J gave up 5 bases and V 4 bases, and 2 bases lay outside the gene matches. The germline gives CDR1 MNHNS, CDR2 SASEGT. This chain's CDR3 is CASSASGGDTGELFF. The DNA read from the CDR3 is TGTGCCAGCAGTGCTAGCGGGGGGGATACCGGGGAG.

This clone was counted a few times. The sequence runs out 3 residues before the end of the CDR3; the remainder is reconstructed from the germline J gene. The gene calls are TRBV7-2 and TRBJ2-3, with 13 bases fitting TRBD2. The CDR3 has 15 residues. Germline V gene sequence: CDR1 SGHTA, CDR2 FQGNSA. The trim removed 4 bases at V and 6 bases at J, leaving 4 bases unmatched. CDR3 bases read: TGTGCCAGCAGCTGGACTAGCGGGGGCCGGGATACG. It is translated as CASSWTSGGRDT. The full CDR3 protein reads CASSWTSGGRDTQYF.

This clone was detected ten times or more. The read terminates 3 residues before the CDR3 end, so the remaining end is supplied by the germline J gene. The chain uses TRBV19 and TRBJ2-1, with a weak D call TRBD1 (6 bases). V lost 2 bases, J lost 7 bases, and 12 bases lay in between. Per the germline V gene, CDR1 is LNHDA and CDR2 is SQIVND (reference sequence). The CDR3 is 14 residues long. The CDR3 sequence is CASSILQRGNEQFF. The covered CDR3 bases are TGTGCCAGTAGTATACTCCAGAGGGGGAATGAG. The entire variable domain, with the rest obtained from reference TRBV19 and TRBJ2-1, is as follows: DGGITQSPKYLFRKEGQNVTLSCEQNLNHDAMYWYRQDPGQGLRLIYYSQIVNDFQKGDIAEGYSVSREKKESFPLTVTSAQKNPTAFYLCASSILQRGNEQFFGPGTRLTVL.

The sample holds many counts of this clone. The read halts 3 residues ahead of the CDR3 end, with the missing end drawn from the germline J gene. This sequence joins TRBV5-1 and TRBJ2-3, with 12 bases lining up with TRBD2. The CDR3 runs 16 residues. With 2 bases clipped from V and 1 base from J, the junction kept 2 bases outside the gene matches. CDR1 and CDR2 (germline): SGHRS, YFSETQ. Incomplete CDR3 DNA: TGCGCCAGCAGCTTCCTAGCGGGGGGGGGCACAGATACG. Translation gives CASSFLAGGGTDT. The complete CDR3 reads CASSFLAGGGTDTQYF.

This clone was counted at least ten times. The CDR3 is cut off 3 residues early in the read; its end comes from the germline J gene. The chain couples TRBV7-9 to TRBJ2-7; TRBD1 is a possible D gene (6 bases). Germline CDR1 reads SEHNR; CDR2 reads FQNEAQ (reference sequence). CDR3 length: 13 residues. V lost 7 bases to trimming and J lost 6 bases, with 16 bases between them. The CDR3 is CASTLRTETEQYF. CDR3 DNA, as far as it was read: TGTGCCAGCACACTACGGACAGAGACCGAG.

A note on this clone: The CDR3 extends 3 residues past the end of the read, so its final part is completed from the germline J gene. The chain carries TRBV5-1 and TRBJ2-7, with 9 bases lining up with TRBD1. Trimming at V came to 5 bases and at J to 1 base, leaving 4 bases not matched to a gene. CDR1 is SGHRS, CDR2 YFSETQ, per germline. There are 14 residues in the CDR3. CDR3 DNA, as far as it was read: TGCGCCAGCAGGTCCGGGACAGGGTCCTACGAG. It codes for CASRSGTGSYE. The entire CDR3 protein reads CASRSGTGSYEQYF.